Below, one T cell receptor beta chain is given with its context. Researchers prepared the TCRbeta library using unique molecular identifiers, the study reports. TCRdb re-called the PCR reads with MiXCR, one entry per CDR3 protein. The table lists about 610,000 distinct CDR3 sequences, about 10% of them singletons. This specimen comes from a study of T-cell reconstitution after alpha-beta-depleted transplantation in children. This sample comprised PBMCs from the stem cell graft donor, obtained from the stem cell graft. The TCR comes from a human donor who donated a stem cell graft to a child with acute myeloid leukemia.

CDR3 loop: CASSRGLADEQFF. The DNA of the CDR3 is TGTGCCAGCAGCCGGGGACTAGCCGATGAGCAGTTCTTC. The rearrangement uses TRBV27 and TRBJ2-1; 9 bases fit TRBD2. The CDR3 has 13 residues. V gave up 6 bases and J gave up 8 bases; unmatched junction bases: 5. CDR1 and CDR2 from the germline V gene are MNHEY and SMNVEV (reference sequence).